Shown below are 18 T cell receptor beta chains from a single sample sequenced in a study of T-cell reconstitution after alpha-beta-depleted transplantation in children. TCRbeta library construction was performed incorporating unique molecular identifiers. MiXCR, run by TCRdb on the PCR reads, gives a single entry per CDR3 protein. The sample has 490,000 or so distinct CDR3 sequences; approximately 12% are singletons. The source material was PBMCs from the stem cell graft donor, sampled from the stem cell graft. These receptors were taken from a human donor who donated a stem cell graft to a child with combined immunodeficiency.

This clonotype was observed a few times. The chain uses TRBV27 and TRBJ2-7; D could derive from TRBD1 or TRBD2 (7 bases each). Trimming stripped 2 bases from V and 6 bases from J, with 14 bases between. The germline V gene encodes CDR1 MNHEY and CDR2 SMNVEV (reference sequence). The CDR3 sequence is 14 residues long. In nucleotides, the CDR3 is TGTGCCAGCAGTTTAGGCAGGGGGGGGACCGAGCAGTACTTC. Protein: CASSLGRGGTEQYF.

The chain uses TRBV20-1 and TRBJ1-2; 8 bases map to TRBD1. V lost 6 bases, J lost 2 bases, and 5 bases stayed unmatched. CDR1 is DFQATT and CDR2 is SNEGSKA in the germline V gene (reference sequence). This CDR3 contains 13 residues. The CDR3 loop is CSAGTGLNYGYTF. The CDR3 DNA sequence: TGCAGTGCAGGGACAGGTTTAAACTATGGCTACACCTTC.

This clonotype was detected a few times. The V gene is TRBV6-2 or TRBV6-3, the J gene TRBJ2-1; D may correspond to TRBD1 or TRBD2 (5 bases each). V was shortened by 1 base and J by 9 bases, with 10 bases between the two germline ends. The CDR3 length is 13 residues. Germline V gene lookup returns CDR1 MNHEY and CDR2 SVGEGT. The CDR3 sequence: CASSYLGVGEQFF. The CDR3 bases are TGTGCCAGCAGTTACTTGGGGGTCGGTGAGCAGTTCTTC.

This clonotype was seen a handful of times. DNA for the CDR3: TGTGCCTGGAGTGTACCGGTCTCTGGGGCCAACGTCCTGACTTTC. This sequence encodes CAWSVPVSGANVLTF. The gene calls are TRBV30 and TRBJ2-6; unclear D gene. V lost 0 bases to trimming and J lost 0 bases, with 6 bases between them. The CDR3 contains 15 residues. Germline CDR1 is GTSNPN and CDR2 is SVGIG (reference sequence).

The genes are TRBV6-5 and TRBJ2-2; 13 bases line up with TRBD2. Trimming removed 0 bases from V and 3 bases from J; junction bases left unmatched: 4. From germline, CDR1 is MNHEY and CDR2 SVGAGI. The CDR3 is 18 amino acids. DNA for the CDR3: TGTGCCAGCAGTTACTCGAGGACTAGCGGGAGATACACCGGGGAGCTGTTTTTT. It is translated as CASSYSRTSGRYTGELFF.

V is TRBV25-1 and J is TRBJ2-2; 8 positions match TRBD1. The length of the CDR3 is 16 residues. V lost 5 bases and J lost 5; bases outside the gene matches: 10. Germline lookup yields CDR1 MGHDK and CDR2 SYGVNS. The CDR3 DNA is TGTGCCAGCAGTCAGACCGGGACAGGACGTACCGGGGAGCTGTTTTTT. This codes for CASSQTGTGRTGELFF.

The V call is TRBV7-2, the J call TRBJ2-6, with TRBD1 matching over 7 bases. The CDR3 runs to 14 residues. Germline lookup yields CDR1 SGHTA and CDR2 FQGNSA. J gave up 2 bases and V 7 bases, and 2 bases lay outside the gene matches. The CDR3 DNA reads as TGTGCCAGCACCGGGACAGCTGGGGCCAACGTCCTGACTTTC. This sequence encodes CASTGTAGANVLTF.

The table lists this clonotype with a few counts. This may be a read error: a much more frequent sequence differs by one nucleotide. V and J are TRBV14 and TRBJ2-2, with D hard to call. This CDR3 contains 13 residues. The germline gives CDR1 SGHDN, CDR2 FVKESK. V dropped 0 bases and J dropped 3 bases, with 2 bases sitting between them. The DNA for the CDR3 is TGTGCCAGCAGCCAAGAGGACACCGGGGAGCTGTTTTTT. Translated: CASSQEDTGELFF.

This chain joins TRBV10-3 and TRBJ2-7; 12 positions match TRBD2. CDR1 and CDR2 from the germline V gene are ENHRY and SYGVKD. With 2 bases clipped from V and 0 bases from J, the junction kept 2 bases outside the gene matches. CDR3 length: 16 residues. The CDR3 sequence: CAISETSGGSSYEQYF. For the CDR3, the DNA is TGTGCCATCAGTGAGACTAGCGGGGGGAGCTCCTACGAGCAGTACTTC.

A few counts support this clonotype. V usage is TRBV20-1 and J usage is TRBJ2-7; 13 nucleotides match TRBD2. This CDR3 has 15 amino acids. J lost 1 base, V lost 3 bases, and 3 bases had no gene match. Germline-derived CDR1 and CDR2 are DFQATT and SNEGSKA (reference sequence). CDR3 sequence (DNA): TGCAGTGCTAGTTCGGGACTAGCGGGATCCTACGAGCAGTACTTC. It codes for CSASSGLAGSYEQYF.

V is TRBV12-3 or TRBV12-4 and J is TRBJ1-4; 8 positions agree with TRBD1. The CDR3 runs 14 residues. The V gene end was trimmed by 5 bases and the J gene end by 7 bases; junction bases not matched to a gene: 6. The CDR3 region is CASSDYTGGEKLFF. The DNA of the CDR3 is TGTGCCAGCAGTGATTATACAGGGGGTGAAAAACTGTTTTTT.

This clonotype was recorded a few times. The chain couples TRBV7-3 to TRBJ2-5; weak D call: TRBD1 (6 bases). Trimming stripped 1 base from V and 4 bases from J, with 16 bases between. Germline V CDR1 and CDR2: SGHTA, FQGTGA. This CDR3 spans 16 amino acids. For the CDR3, the DNA is TGTGCCAGCAGCTTAAGCCAGACAGGCCGGGGAGAGACCCAGTACTTC. Amino acid sequence: CASSLSQTGRGETQYF. The whole variable domain, remainder taken from reference TRBV7-3 and TRBJ2-5, is GAGVSQTPSNKVTEKGKYVELRCDPISGHTALYWYRQSLGQGPEFLIYFQGTGAADDSGLPNDRFFAVRPEGSVSTLKIQRTERGDSAVYLCASSLSQTGRGETQYFGPGTRLLVL.

This sequence joins TRBV5-1 and TRBJ2-5; 13 nucleotides align to TRBD2. There are 17 residues in the CDR3. Trimming cost V 4 bases and J 7 bases; bases outside gene matches: 13. In germline, CDR1 is SGHRS, CDR2 YFSETQ. CDR3 amino acids: CASSPKLAGGSGGTQYF. In DNA, the CDR3 is TGCGCCAGCAGCCCCAAACTAGCGGGAGGGTCTGGAGGGACCCAGTACTTC.

This clonotype was seen at least ten times. CDR3 coding DNA: TGTGCCACCAGCAGAGAGTTGGAAGACTATGGCTACACCTTC. It translates to CATSRELEDYGYTF. The chain employs TRBV15 and TRBJ1-2; D unresolved. CDR3 size: 14 residues. Between the trimmed V and J ends, which lost 0 bases and 3 bases, there was a span of 8 bases. Germline-derived CDR1 and CDR2 are LNHNV and YYDKDF (reference sequence).

The table lists this clonotype with many counts. CDR3 in amino acids: CASSLYLTGSYNEQFF. The CDR3 coding sequence is TGTGCCAGCAGCTTGTATCTAACAGGCTCCTACAATGAGCAGTTCTTC. This rearrangement joins TRBV5-6 to TRBJ2-1, with a weak D call TRBD1 (5 bases). The CDR3 is made up of 16 amino acids. The V end lost 1 base, the J end lost 0 bases, and 11 bases lay between the germline ends. CDR1 and CDR2 from the germline V gene are SGHDT and YYEEEE.

This clonotype has at least ten counts. The chain recombines TRBV27 with TRBJ2-2; no firm D call. This CDR3 is built from 17 residues. Germline CDR1 and CDR2: MNHEY and SMNVEV (reference sequence). Trimming removed 6 bases at V and 1 base at J, with 18 bases between. CDR3: CASRLSIGDLNTGELFF. Written as DNA, the CDR3 is TGTGCCAGCAGATTGTCTATCGGAGATTTGAACACCGGGGAGCTGTTTTTT.

This clonotype was counted many times. V and J are TRBV20-1 and TRBJ2-5, with 10 bases matching TRBD2. V dropped 1 base and J dropped 5; count of bases not matched to a gene: 4. CDR3 length equals 14 residues. Germline V gene lookup returns CDR1 DFQATT and CDR2 SNEGSKA (reference sequence). The CDR3: CSARGAGGPETQYF. The CDR3 DNA sequence: TGCAGTGCTAGAGGAGCGGGGGGGCCGGAGACCCAGTACTTC.

The chain uses TRBV12-3 or TRBV12-4 and TRBJ2-3, with 10 nucleotides matching TRBD2. V lost 6 bases, J lost 3 bases, and 6 bases stayed unmatched. The CDR3 spans 15 residues. The DNA for the CDR3 is TGTGCCAGCAGCCGGACTAGCGGAACGACAGATACGCAGTATTTT. Translating it yields CASSRTSGTTDTQYF.